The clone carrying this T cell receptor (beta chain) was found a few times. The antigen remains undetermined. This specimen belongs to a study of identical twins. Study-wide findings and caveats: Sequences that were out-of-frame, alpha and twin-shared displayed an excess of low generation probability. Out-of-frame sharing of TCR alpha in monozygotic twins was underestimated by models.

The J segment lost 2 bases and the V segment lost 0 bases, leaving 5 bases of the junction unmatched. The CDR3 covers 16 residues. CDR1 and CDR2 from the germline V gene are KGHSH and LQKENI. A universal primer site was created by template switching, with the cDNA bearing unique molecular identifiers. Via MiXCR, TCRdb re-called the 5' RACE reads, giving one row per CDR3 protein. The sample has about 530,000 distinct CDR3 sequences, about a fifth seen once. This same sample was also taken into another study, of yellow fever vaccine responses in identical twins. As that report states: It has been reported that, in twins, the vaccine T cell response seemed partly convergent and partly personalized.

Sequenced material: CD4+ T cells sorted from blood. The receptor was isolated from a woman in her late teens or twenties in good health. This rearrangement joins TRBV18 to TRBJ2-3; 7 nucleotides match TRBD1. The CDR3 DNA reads TGTGCCAGCTCACCACCGAACAGGGGAGACACAGATACGCAGTATTTT. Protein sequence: CASSPPNRGDTDTQYF.